Sequencing of this TCR beta chain was carried out in a study of blood T cell repertoires in COVID-19. About the study: COVID-19 samples from acute and convalescent phases originated in the United States, Italy and Spain. In each case, the material was cDNA or gDNA derived from T cells, B-cell-depleted T cells, or PBMCs.

CDR1 is SGHAT, CDR2 FQNNGV, per germline. Trimming took 5 bases from V and 7 from J, leaving 16 bases between them. The CDR3 spans 14 residues. Generated by immunoSEQ multiplex PCR, the TCRdb table keeps only in-frame clones and is missing some. The repertoire includes some 700,000 clones, around 89% of them detected once, and roughly 0.25% sits in the top ten. This clonotype originated in a woman aged 18-29 years with acute or convalescent COVID-19. Sequencing was done on a sample of peripheral blood. J is TRBJ2-3 and V is TRBV11-2, with D possibly matching TRBD2 (5 bases). The CDR3 is CASSPAGPRYTQYF. The CDR3 bases are TGTGCCAGCAGCCCGGCGGGTCCAAGGTATACGCAGTATTTT.